The sequence of this TCR beta chain was determined in a study of neurological immune-mediated disorders. Across the study: About 90% of the roughly 34 multiple sclerosis patients had relapsing-remitting disease; 3 had secondary progressive.

With 10-nucleotide random UMIs included, cDNA was synthesized by 5'RACE. TCRdb ran MiXCR on the 5' RACE reads and lists one entry per CDR3 protein. Of under 40,000 distinct CDR3 sequences in the sample, 3% to 3.5% are singletons; the top ten hold around 7.7%. This clonotype has a count of ten or more. The CDR3 has 15 amino acids. Germline values: CDR1 SGHRS, CDR2 YFSETQ. Trimming took 2 bases from V and 5 from J; bases not matched to a gene: 2. Described time point: longitudinal time-point 1 (baseline). The unsorted libraries were produced from 2 million PBMCs held at -80 C. The specimen sequenced was PBMCs. The rearrangement uses TRBV5-1 and TRBJ1-6, with TRBD1 matching over 9 bases. The origin of this receptor is a woman in her sixties or seventies with multiple sclerosis. CDR3 coding DNA: TGCGCCAGCAGCTTCCGGACAGGGGATAATTCACCCCTCCACTTT. This gives the protein CASSFRTGDNSPLHF.